This T cell receptor beta chain was recorded in a study of blood T cell repertoires in COVID-19. Looking at the study overall: Samples came from the United States, Italy and Spain, spanning acute and convalescent COVID-19. The analysed material was cDNA or gDNA that came from T cells, B-cell-depleted T cells, or PBMCs.

Source study methods: Researchers report that nucleated cell counts were estimated from reference gene primer amplification. Sequencing was performed with immunoSEQ multiplex PCR; in TCRdb, only in-frame clones are kept and a portion is missing. V and J calls and clone size are copied from that table; D and trimming were computed from the DNA. Here the sample spans hundreds of thousands of clones, about 85% being singletons. Trimming took 4 bases from V and 3 from J; bases not matched to a gene: 8. There are 16 residues in the CDR3. This clonotype originated in a woman aged 50 to 65 who had recovered from COVID-19. Sequenced material: peripheral blood. V and J are TRBV23-1 and TRBJ1-5, with 8 bases aligning to TRBD1. TRBV23-1 carries the ORF label, with uncertain function. The CDR3 region is CASSRESTGANQPQHF. The CDR3 DNA sequence: TGCGCCAGCAGTCGTGAATCGACAGGGGCCAATCAGCCCCAGCATTTT.